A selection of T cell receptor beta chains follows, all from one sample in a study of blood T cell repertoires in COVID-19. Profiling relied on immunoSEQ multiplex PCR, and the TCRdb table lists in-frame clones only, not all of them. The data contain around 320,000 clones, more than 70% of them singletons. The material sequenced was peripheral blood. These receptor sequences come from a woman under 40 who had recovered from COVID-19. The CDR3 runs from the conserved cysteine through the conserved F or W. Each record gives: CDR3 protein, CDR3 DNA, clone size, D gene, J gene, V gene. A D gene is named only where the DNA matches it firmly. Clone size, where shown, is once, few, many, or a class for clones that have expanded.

CDR3 protein: CASSPADGGTQYF; CDR3 DNA: TGTGCCAGCAGCCCTGCTGACGGGGGTACGCAGTATTTT; clone size: NA; D gene: NA; J gene: TRBJ2-3; V gene: TRBV7-2
CDR3 protein: CASSEGTAVRPQHF; CDR3 DNA: TGTGCCAGCAGTGAAGGGACAGCCGTTCGGCCCCAGCATTTT; clone size: NA; D gene: NA; J gene: TRBJ1-5; V gene: TRBV6-1
CDR3 protein: CASSSTGDGYTF; CDR3 DNA: TGCGCCAGCAGCTCGACAGGGGATGGCTACACCTTC; clone size: NA; D gene: TRBD1; J gene: TRBJ1-2; V gene: TRBV5-1
CDR3 protein: CASSQEPGLGNYGYTF; CDR3 DNA: TGTGCCAGCAGCCAAGAGCCGGGGTTAGGCAACTATGGCTACACCTTC; clone size: NA; D gene: NA; J gene: TRBJ1-2; V gene: TRBV4-2
CDR3 protein: CASSHPGANVLTF; CDR3 DNA: TGTGCCAGCAGTCATCCTGGGGCCAACGTCCTGACTTTC; clone size: NA; D gene: NA; J gene: TRBJ2-6; V gene: TRBV12-3/TRBV12-4
CDR3 protein: CASSSRGQATDTQYF; CDR3 DNA: TGTGCCAGCAGCTCCCGGGGACAGGCAACAGATACGCAGTATTTT; clone size: NA; D gene: TRBD1; J gene: TRBJ2-3; V gene: TRBV7-2
CDR3 protein: CASSRRSEETYEQYF; CDR3 DNA: TGTGCCAGCAGCCGGAGGTCAGAGGAGACCTACGAGCAGTACTTC; clone size: NA; D gene: NA; J gene: TRBJ2-7; V gene: TRBV4-2
CDR3 protein: CASSLVPGANEQYF; CDR3 DNA: TGTGCCAGCAGCTTAGTCCCAGGGGCCAACGAGCAGTACTTC; clone size: NA; D gene: NA; J gene: TRBJ2-7; V gene: TRBV7-3
CDR3 protein: CASSFVTSGSYNEQFF; CDR3 DNA: TGTGCCAGCAGTTTCGTGACTAGCGGTTCCTACAATGAGCAGTTCTTC; clone size: NA; D gene: TRBD2; J gene: TRBJ2-1; V gene: TRBV28
CDR3 protein: CASGPSESYEQYF; CDR3 DNA: TGTGCCAGCGGACCTAGCGAGTCCTACGAGCAGTACTTC; clone size: NA; D gene: NA; J gene: TRBJ2-7; V gene: TRBV7-9
CDR3 protein: CASTEHITIYF; CDR3 DNA: TGTGCCAGCACCGAACACATAACCATATATTTT; clone size: NA; D gene: NA; J gene: TRBJ1-3; V gene: TRBV6-5
CDR3 protein: CASSPRALAGAETQYF; CDR3 DNA: TGTGCCAGCAGCCCCCGAGCCCTAGCGGGGGCAGAGACCCAGTACTTC; clone size: NA; D gene: TRBD2; J gene: TRBJ2-5; V gene: TRBV7-2
CDR3 protein: CASSPGASSTDTQYF; CDR3 DNA: TGTGCCAGCAGCCCAGGTGCCTCTAGCACAGATACGCAGTATTTT; clone size: NA; D gene: NA; J gene: TRBJ2-3; V gene: TRBV9
CDR3 protein: CASSSTGYEQYF; CDR3 DNA: TGTGCCAGCAGTTCGACAGGTTACGAGCAGTACTTC; clone size: few; D gene: NA; J gene: TRBJ2-7; V gene: TRBV12-3/TRBV12-4
CDR3 protein: CASSQMDTAVSGNTIYF; CDR3 DNA: TGCGCCAGCAGCCAAATGGATACAGCAGTGTCTGGAAACACCATATATTTT; clone size: NA; D gene: NA; J gene: TRBJ1-3; V gene: TRBV4-1
CDR3 protein: CASSQRRGANQQETQYF; CDR3 DNA: TGTGCCAGCAGCCAAAGACGGGGTGCTAACCAACAAGAGACCCAGTACTTC; clone size: NA; D gene: NA; J gene: TRBJ2-5; V gene: TRBV5-8
CDR3 protein: CASTPGGNPLYGYTF; CDR3 DNA: TGTGCCAGCACCCCTGGAGGAAACCCCCTCTATGGCTACACCTTC; clone size: NA; D gene: NA; J gene: TRBJ1-2; V gene: TRBV6-5
CDR3 protein: CASSIAGVIQPQHF; CDR3 DNA: TGTGCCAGTAGTATAGCAGGGGTTATTCAGCCCCAGCATTTT; clone size: NA; D gene: NA; J gene: TRBJ1-5; V gene: TRBV19
CDR3 protein: CASSIPGSNQPQHF; CDR3 DNA: TGTGCCAGTAGTATCCCCGGTAGTAATCAGCCCCAGCATTTT; clone size: NA; D gene: NA; J gene: TRBJ1-5; V gene: TRBV19
CDR3 protein: CASSLIPSGGNNIQYF; CDR3 DNA: TGTGCCAGCAGCTTAATCCCTAGCGGGGGGAATAACATTCAGTACTTC; clone size: NA; D gene: TRBD2; J gene: TRBJ2-4; V gene: TRBV7-6
CDR3 protein: CASSLIQGERLAAFF; CDR3 DNA: TGCGCCAGCAGCTTGATACAGGGTGAACGCCTCGCAGCTTTCTTT; clone size: once; D gene: NA; J gene: TRBJ1-1; V gene: TRBV5-1
CDR3 protein: CASSLDGLAGGVRDEQFF; CDR3 DNA: TGTGCCAGCAGCTTGGATGGGCTAGCGGGGGGCGTCAGGGATGAGCAGTTCTTC; clone size: NA; D gene: TRBD2; J gene: TRBJ2-1; V gene: TRBV5-4
CDR3 protein: CACFVPGLTTNEKLFF; CDR3 DNA: TGTGCCTGTTTTGTCCCGGGACTCACAACTAATGAAAAACTGTTTTTT; clone size: NA; D gene: NA; J gene: TRBJ1-4; V gene: TRBV30
CDR3 protein: CAWGFNGGNQPQHF; CDR3 DNA: TGTGCCTGGGGTTTCAATGGAGGCAATCAGCCCCAGCATTTT; clone size: NA; D gene: NA; J gene: TRBJ1-5; V gene: TRBV30
CDR3 protein: CASSEYVAGSGTEAFF; CDR3 DNA: TGTGCCAGCAGTGAATACGTCGCAGGGTCGGGCACTGAAGCTTTCTTT; clone size: NA; D gene: NA; J gene: TRBJ1-1; V gene: TRBV25-1
CDR3 protein: CSCGGNQPQHF; CDR3 DNA: TGCAGTTGCGGGGGCAATCAGCCCCAGCATTTT; clone size: NA; D gene: NA; J gene: TRBJ1-5; V gene: TRBV20-1
CDR3 protein: CASSLVRGTAYEQYF; CDR3 DNA: TGTGCCAGCAGCTTGGTTCGGGGGACAGCCTACGAGCAGTACTTC; clone size: few; D gene: NA; J gene: TRBJ2-7; V gene: TRBV5-5
CDR3 protein: CASSRQGASYGYTF; CDR3 DNA: TGTGCCAGCAGCCGACAGGGGGCGAGCTATGGCTACACCTTC; clone size: NA; D gene: TRBD1; J gene: TRBJ1-2; V gene: TRBV7-3
CDR3 protein: CASSLQGSQAFF; CDR3 DNA: TGTGCCAGCAGTCTCCAGGGTTCCCAAGCTTTCTTT; clone size: NA; D gene: NA; J gene: TRBJ1-1; V gene: TRBV6-2/TRBV6-3
CDR3 protein: CASGGSRVLHF; CDR3 DNA: TGTGCCAGCGGAGGGTCCAGGGTCCTCCACTTT; clone size: NA; D gene: NA; J gene: TRBJ1-6; V gene: TRBV28
CDR3 protein: CASSPGGWGWASGTDTQYF; CDR3 DNA: TGTGCCAGCAGCCCAGGCGGGTGGGGTTGGGCTAGCGGCACAGATACGCAGTATTTT; clone size: once; D gene: NA; J gene: TRBJ2-3; V gene: TRBV3-1/TRBV3-2